The 14 T cell receptor beta chains listed next were all sequenced from one sample in a study of cytomegalovirus exposure and HLA in healthy donors. PCR amplification relied on 60 Vbeta primers (plus 13 Jbeta primers). Clones were sequenced by immunoSEQ multiplex PCR, and TCRdb holds only the in-frame ones, with some missing. The data show more than 75,000 clones, around 68% seen once. Sequenced sample: PBMCs. All receptors derive from a man aged 40-55 years in good health and CMV-seropositive.

The chain joins TRBV25-1 to TRBJ1-2, with 8 bases fitting TRBD1. V dropped 1 base and J dropped 6; count of bases not matched to a gene: 4. There are 14 residues in the CDR3. Germline V gene lookup returns CDR1 MGHDK and CDR2 SYGVNS. CDR3 coding DNA: TGTGCCAGCAGTGAATGGACAGGGACTAATGGCTACACCTTC. Translation: CASSEWTGTNGYTF.

V usage is TRBV4-2 and J usage is TRBJ2-7; 16 positions match TRBD2. V lost 5 bases to trimming and J lost 6 bases; unmatched junction nucleotides: 13. Germline assignment: CDR1 LGHNA and CDR2 YNFKEQ. This CDR3 is 18 amino acids long. The CDR3 region has the DNA TGTGCCAGCAGCTCCCGCCCGGGACTAGCGGGAGGGCCGGGCGAGCAGTACTTC. Its translation: CASSSRPGLAGGPGEQYF.

As regards this clone: Germline is not matched at one junction end, which may reflect a read error. The CDR3 DNA reads TGTTCCAGCAGCTTATCAAGCTCACCCCTCCACTTT. Translated: CSSSLSSSPLHF. The chain carries TRBV7-9 and TRBJ1-6; D call uncertain. This CDR3 has 12 amino acids. CDR1 is SEHNR and CDR2 is FQNEAQ in the germline V gene (reference sequence).

This clone was counted between two and nine times. The rearrangement links TRBV10-2 to TRBJ2-1; maybe TRBD1 (6 bases). Germline V lookup: CDR1 WSHSY, CDR2 SAAADI. The germline V and J ends were trimmed by 6 bases and 7 bases, with 16 bases remaining between them. This CDR3 has 14 amino acids. The CDR3 DNA reads as TGCGCCAGCAGAGAAATCGCGACAGGAAATGAGCAGTTCTTC. Translation gives CASREIATGNEQFF.

This chain uses TRBV2 with TRBJ2-1; 12 bases match TRBD2. Trimming cost V 6 bases and J 5 bases; bases outside gene matches: 8. The CDR3 consists of 16 residues. Germline lookup yields CDR1 SNHLY and CDR2 FYNNEI. In nucleotides, the CDR3 is TGTGCCAGCAGCGCCTCTAGCGGGGGGGCGGACAATGAGCAGTTCTTC. This encodes CASSASSGGADNEQFF.

The rearrangement joins TRBV6-1 to TRBJ1-2; the match to TRBD1 covers 11 bases. The CDR3 spans 17 residues. Germline CDR1 and CDR2: MNHNS and SASEGT. Losses at the gene ends were 3 bases for V and 7 bases for J; bases not matched to a gene: 13. CDR3 sequence: CASSDGTGGKGSGGYTF. CDR3 bases: TGTGCCAGCAGTGATGGGACAGGGGGTAAGGGCTCCGGTGGCTACACCTTC.

This clone has ten or more counts. As DNA, the CDR3 is TGTGCCAGCAGTTACTCGAGAACAGGGGGATTACGGAGCTACACCTTC. Amino acids: CASSYSRTGGLRSYTF. The chain uses TRBV6-5 and TRBJ1-2; 8 positions agree with TRBD1. The germline gives CDR1 MNHEY, CDR2 SVGAGI. CDR3 size: 16 residues. V lost 0 bases and J lost 9; bases outside the gene matches: 12.

The chain links TRBV7-9 to TRBJ2-2; 7 bases are a match to TRBD2. The germline gives CDR1 SEHNR, CDR2 FQNEAQ (reference sequence). Trimming took 2 bases from V and 1 from J; bases not matched to a gene: 1. This CDR3 region has 15 residues. CDR3 region: CASSLSGGNTGELFF. The CDR3 nucleotides are TGTGCCAGCAGCTTATCGGGAGGGAACACCGGGGAGCTGTTTTTT.

CDR3 protein: CASSSGGGSYNEQFF. The CDR3 DNA reads as TGTGCCAGCAGTTCGGGGGGGGGCTCCTACAATGAGCAGTTCTTC. V gene TRBV2 combines with J gene TRBJ2-1; 8 nucleotides agree with TRBD2. J gave up 0 bases and V 5 bases, and 3 bases lay outside the gene matches. The CDR3 consists of 15 residues. The germline V gene has CDR1 SNHLY and CDR2 FYNNEI.

V gene TRBV4-2 combines with J gene TRBJ1-1; D not resolved. V dropped 1 base and J dropped 3 bases, with 6 bases sitting between them. The length of the CDR3 is 13 residues. Germline assignment: CDR1 LGHNA and CDR2 YNFKEQ. DNA of the CDR3: TGTGCCAGCAGCCAAGGCGGGTACACTGAAGCTTTCTTT. Translating it yields CASSQGGYTEAFF.

This clone was recorded once. This may stem from a read error, because a much larger clone lies one nucleotide away. The genes are TRBV7-2 and TRBJ1-1; D gene unclear. Trimming removed 2 bases from V and 0 bases from J, with 4 bases in between. The germline CDR1 and CDR2 sequences are SGHTA and FQGNSA. The CDR3 runs 13 residues. CDR3 sequence reads: CASSLYMNTEAFF. The CDR3 nucleotides read TGTGCCAGCAGCTTATACATGAACACTGAAGCTTTCTTT.

This clone has just a few counts. The gene calls are TRBV25-1 and TRBJ1-4, with 7 bases lining up with TRBD1. The CDR3 is 16 residues long. CDR1 MGHDK and CDR2 SYGVNS come from the germline V gene. V lost 4 bases, J lost 8 bases, and 13 bases stayed unmatched. The CDR3 DNA reads TGTGCCAGCAGTGTCTCGGCCCCAGGGGGGAGGGAAAAACTGTTTTTT. Translated, it gives CASSVSAPGGREKLFF.

The CDR3 DNA is TGTGCCTGGAGTGACAGGGAGAATGAAAAACTGTTTTTT. Protein sequence: CAWSDRENEKLFF. The V call is TRBV30, the J call TRBJ1-4, with a tentative D call TRBD1 (6 bases). V lost 1 base, J lost 5 bases, and 8 bases lay in between. From germline, CDR1 is GTSNPN and CDR2 SVGIG (reference sequence). There are 13 residues in the CDR3. The full variable domain, with the rest looked up from reference TRBV30 and TRBJ1-4, is SQTIHQWPATLVQPVGSPLSLECTVEGTSNPNLYWYRQAAGRGLQLLFYSVGIGQISSEVPQNLSASRPQDRQFILSSKKLLLSDSGFYLCAWSDRENEKLFFGSGTQLSVL.

The chain carries TRBV10-3 and TRBJ2-1, with TRBD2 identical over 7 bases. This CDR3 is built from 13 residues. Trimming at V came to 2 bases and at J to 8 bases, leaving 3 bases not matched to a gene. CDR1 ENHRY and CDR2 SYGVKD come from the germline V gene. Here the CDR3 DNA reads TGTGCCATCAGTGAGCGGGAGGAAGATGAGCAGTTCTTC. Translating it yields CAISEREEDEQFF.